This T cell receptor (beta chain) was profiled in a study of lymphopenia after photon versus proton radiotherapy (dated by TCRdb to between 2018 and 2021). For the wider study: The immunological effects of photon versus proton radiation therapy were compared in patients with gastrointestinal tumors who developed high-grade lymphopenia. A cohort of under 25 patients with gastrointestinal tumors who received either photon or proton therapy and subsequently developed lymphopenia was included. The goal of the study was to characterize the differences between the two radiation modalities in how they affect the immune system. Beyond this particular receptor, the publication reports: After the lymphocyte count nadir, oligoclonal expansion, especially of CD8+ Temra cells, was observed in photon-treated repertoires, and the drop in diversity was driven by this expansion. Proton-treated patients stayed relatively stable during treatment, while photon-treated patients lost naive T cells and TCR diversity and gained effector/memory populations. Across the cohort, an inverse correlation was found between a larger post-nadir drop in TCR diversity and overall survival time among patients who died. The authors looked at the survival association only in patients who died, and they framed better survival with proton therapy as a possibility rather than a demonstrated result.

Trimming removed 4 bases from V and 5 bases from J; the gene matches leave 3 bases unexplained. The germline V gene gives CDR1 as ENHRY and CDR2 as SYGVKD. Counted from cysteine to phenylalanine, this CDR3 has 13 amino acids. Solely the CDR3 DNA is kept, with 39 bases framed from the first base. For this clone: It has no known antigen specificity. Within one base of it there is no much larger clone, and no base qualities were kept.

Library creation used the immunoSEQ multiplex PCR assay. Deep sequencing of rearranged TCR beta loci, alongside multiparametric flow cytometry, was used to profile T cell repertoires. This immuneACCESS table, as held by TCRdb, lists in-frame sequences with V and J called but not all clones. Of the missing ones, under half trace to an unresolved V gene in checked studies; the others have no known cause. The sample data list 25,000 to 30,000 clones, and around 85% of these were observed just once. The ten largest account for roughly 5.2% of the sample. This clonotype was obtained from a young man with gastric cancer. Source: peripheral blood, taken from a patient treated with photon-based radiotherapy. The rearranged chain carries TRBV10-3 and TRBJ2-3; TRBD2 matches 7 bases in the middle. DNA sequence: TGTGCCATCAGTGCGCGGGAGCGAGATACGCAGTATTTT. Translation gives CAISARERDTQYF.